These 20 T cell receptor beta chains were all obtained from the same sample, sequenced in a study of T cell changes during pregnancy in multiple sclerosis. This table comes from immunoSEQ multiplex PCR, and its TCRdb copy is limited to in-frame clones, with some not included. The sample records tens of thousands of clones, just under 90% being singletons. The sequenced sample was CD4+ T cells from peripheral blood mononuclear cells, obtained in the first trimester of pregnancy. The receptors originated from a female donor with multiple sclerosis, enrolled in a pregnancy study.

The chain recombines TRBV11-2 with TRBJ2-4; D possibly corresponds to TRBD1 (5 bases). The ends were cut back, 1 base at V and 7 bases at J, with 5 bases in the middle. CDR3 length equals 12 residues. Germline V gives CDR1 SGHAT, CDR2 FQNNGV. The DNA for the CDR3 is TGTGCCAGCAGCTTAGGGGGCAACATTCAGTACTTC. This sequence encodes CASSLGGNIQYF.

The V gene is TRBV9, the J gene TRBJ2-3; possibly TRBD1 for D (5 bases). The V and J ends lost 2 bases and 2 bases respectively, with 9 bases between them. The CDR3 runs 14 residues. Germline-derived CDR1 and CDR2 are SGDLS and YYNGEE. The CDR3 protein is CASSVDIFTDTQYF. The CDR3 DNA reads TGTGCCAGCAGCGTGGACATCTTCACAGATACGCAGTATTTT.

The CDR3 here is CASSPKVTGPGNEQFF. As DNA, the CDR3 is TGTGCCAGCAGCCCCAAAGTGACAGGCCCAGGCAATGAGCAGTTCTTC. The J gene is TRBJ2-1, the V gene TRBV7-9; tentatively, D is TRBD1 (6 bases). Germline V CDR1 and CDR2: SEHNR, FQNEAQ (reference sequence). V was trimmed by 5 bases and J by 6 bases, leaving 20 bases between them. The CDR3 loop spans 16 amino acids.

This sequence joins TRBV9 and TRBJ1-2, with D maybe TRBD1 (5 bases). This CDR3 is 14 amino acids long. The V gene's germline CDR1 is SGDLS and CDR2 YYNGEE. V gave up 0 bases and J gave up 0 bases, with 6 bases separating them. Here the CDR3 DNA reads TGTGCCAGCAGCGTAGGGGGGGCTAACTATGGCTACACCTTC. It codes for CASSVGGANYGYTF.

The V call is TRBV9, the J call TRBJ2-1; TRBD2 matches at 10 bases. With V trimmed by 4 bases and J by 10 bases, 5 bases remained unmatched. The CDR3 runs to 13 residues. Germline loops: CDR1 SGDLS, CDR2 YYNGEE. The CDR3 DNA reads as TGTGCCAGCAGCCCCGGACTAGCGGAAGAGCAGTTCTTC. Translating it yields CASSPGLAEEQFF.

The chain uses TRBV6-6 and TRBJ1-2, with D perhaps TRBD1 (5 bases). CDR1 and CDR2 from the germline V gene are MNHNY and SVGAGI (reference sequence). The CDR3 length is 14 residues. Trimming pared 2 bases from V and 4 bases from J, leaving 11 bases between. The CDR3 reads CASSYGSGGYGYTF. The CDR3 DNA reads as TGTGCCAGCAGTTACGGCAGCGGGGGCTATGGCTACACCTTC.

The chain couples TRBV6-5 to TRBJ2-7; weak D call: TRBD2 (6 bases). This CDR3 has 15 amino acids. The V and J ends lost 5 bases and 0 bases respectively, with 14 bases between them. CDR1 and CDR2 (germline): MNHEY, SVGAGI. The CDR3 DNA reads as TGTGCCAGCAGTCCCGTGGCCGGGAGCTCCTACGAGCAGTACTTC. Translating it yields CASSPVAGSSYEQYF.

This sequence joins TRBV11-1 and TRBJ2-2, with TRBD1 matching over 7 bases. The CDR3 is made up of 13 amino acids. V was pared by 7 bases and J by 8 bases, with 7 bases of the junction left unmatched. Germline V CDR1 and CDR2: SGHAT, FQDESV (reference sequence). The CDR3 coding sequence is TGTGCCAGCAACCACAGGGGTACAGGGGAGCTGTTTTTT. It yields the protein CASNHRGTGELFF.

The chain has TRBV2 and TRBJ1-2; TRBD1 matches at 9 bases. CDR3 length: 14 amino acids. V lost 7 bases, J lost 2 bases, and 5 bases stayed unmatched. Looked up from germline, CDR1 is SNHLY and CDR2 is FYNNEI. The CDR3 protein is CASKFGTGNYGYTF. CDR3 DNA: TGTGCCAGCAAATTCGGGACAGGGAACTATGGCTACACCTTC. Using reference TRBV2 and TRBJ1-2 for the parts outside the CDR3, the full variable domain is EPEVTQTPSHQVTQMGQEVILRCVPISNHLYFYWYRQILGQKVEFLVSFYNNEISEKSEIFDDQFSVERPDGSNFTLKIRSTKLEDSAMYFCASKFGTGNYGYTFGSGTRLTVV.

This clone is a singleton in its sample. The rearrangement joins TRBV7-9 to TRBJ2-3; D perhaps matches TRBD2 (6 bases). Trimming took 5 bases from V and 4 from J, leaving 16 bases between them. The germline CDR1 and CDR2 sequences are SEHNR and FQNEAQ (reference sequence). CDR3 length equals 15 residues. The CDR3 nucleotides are TGTGCCAGCAGCAGTACGGGAGCAGTCGCAGATACGCAGTATTTT. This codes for CASSSTGAVADTQYF.

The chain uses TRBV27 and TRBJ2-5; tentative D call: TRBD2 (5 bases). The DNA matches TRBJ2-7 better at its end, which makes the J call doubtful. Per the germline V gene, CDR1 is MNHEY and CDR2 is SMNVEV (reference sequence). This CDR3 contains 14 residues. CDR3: CASSSNGLRYEQYF. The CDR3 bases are TGTGCCAGCAGTTCCAACGGACTGAGGTACGAGCAGTACTTC.

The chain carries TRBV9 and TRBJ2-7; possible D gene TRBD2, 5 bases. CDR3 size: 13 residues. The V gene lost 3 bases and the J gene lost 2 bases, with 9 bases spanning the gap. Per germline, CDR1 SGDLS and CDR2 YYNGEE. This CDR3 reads CASSADGTYEQYF. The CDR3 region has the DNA TGTGCCAGCAGCGCGGACGGGACCTACGAGCAGTACTTC.

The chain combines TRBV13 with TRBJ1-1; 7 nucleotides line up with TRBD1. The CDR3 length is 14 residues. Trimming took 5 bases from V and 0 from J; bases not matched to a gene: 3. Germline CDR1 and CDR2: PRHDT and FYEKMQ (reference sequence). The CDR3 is CASSPDRVNTEAFF. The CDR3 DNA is TGTGCCAGCAGCCCCGACAGGGTGAACACTGAAGCTTTCTTT.

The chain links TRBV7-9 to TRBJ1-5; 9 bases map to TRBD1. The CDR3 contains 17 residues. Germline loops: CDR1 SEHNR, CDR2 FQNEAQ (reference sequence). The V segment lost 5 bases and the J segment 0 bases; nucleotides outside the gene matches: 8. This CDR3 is CASSTWTGDYSNQPQHF. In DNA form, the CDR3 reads TGTGCCAGCAGCACGTGGACAGGGGATTATAGCAATCAGCCCCAGCATTTT.

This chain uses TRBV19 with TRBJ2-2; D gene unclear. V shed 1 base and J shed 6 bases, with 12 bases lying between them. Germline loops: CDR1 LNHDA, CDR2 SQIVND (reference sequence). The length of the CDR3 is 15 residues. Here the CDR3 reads CASSIVGSVAGELFF. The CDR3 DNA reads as TGTGCCAGTAGTATAGTCGGTTCGGTTGCCGGGGAGCTGTTTTTT.

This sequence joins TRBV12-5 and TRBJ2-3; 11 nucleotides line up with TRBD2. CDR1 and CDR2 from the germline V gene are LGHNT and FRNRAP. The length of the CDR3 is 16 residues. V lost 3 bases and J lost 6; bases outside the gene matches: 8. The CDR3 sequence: CASGFPRLAGRDTQYF. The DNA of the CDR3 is TGTGCTAGTGGTTTCCCCAGACTAGCGGGGAGGGATACGCAGTATTTT.

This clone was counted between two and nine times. CDR3 in DNA: TGCGCACCGACTTGGGTGAGTCGGAACACTGAAGCTTTCTTT. This encodes CAPTWVSRNTEAFF. The rearrangement uses TRBV5-1 and TRBJ1-1; D gene unclear. The CDR3 length is 14 residues. Germline-derived CDR1 and CDR2 are SGHRS and YFSETQ. Using reference TRBV5-1 and TRBJ1-1 for the parts outside the CDR3, the full variable domain is KAGVTQTPRYLIKTRGQQVTLSCSPISGHRSVSWYQQTPGQGLQFLFEYFSETQRNKGNFPGRFSGRQFSNSRSEMNVSTLELGDSALYLCAPTWVSRNTEAFFGQGTRLTVV.

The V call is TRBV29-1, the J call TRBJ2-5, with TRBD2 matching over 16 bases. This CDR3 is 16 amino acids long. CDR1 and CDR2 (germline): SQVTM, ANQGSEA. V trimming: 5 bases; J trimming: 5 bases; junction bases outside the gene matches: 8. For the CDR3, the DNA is TGCAGCGTTCAGGGACTAGCGGGGGGGACCACCGAGACCCAGTACTTC. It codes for CSVQGLAGGTTETQYF.

The CDR3 region has the DNA TGTGCCAGCAGTGGCTACAGGGGCTATGGCTACACCTTC. Amino acid sequence: CASSGYRGYGYTF. The J gene is TRBJ1-2, the V gene TRBV27; the match to TRBD1 covers 7 bases. Trimming at V came to 5 bases and at J to 4 bases, leaving 4 bases not matched to a gene. Per germline, CDR1 MNHEY and CDR2 SMNVEV (reference sequence). CDR3 length: 13 amino acids.

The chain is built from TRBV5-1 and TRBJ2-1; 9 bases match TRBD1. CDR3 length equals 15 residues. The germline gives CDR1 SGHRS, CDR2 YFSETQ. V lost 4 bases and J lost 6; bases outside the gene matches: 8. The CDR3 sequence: CASSEGTGTSNEQFF. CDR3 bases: TGCGCCAGCAGCGAAGGGACAGGGACCAGCAATGAGCAGTTCTTC.